This T cell receptor (beta chain) appears in the sequencing data of a study of Ad26.COV2.S vaccination and SARS-CoV-2 variants (dated by TCRdb to 2020 to 2022). Regarding the complete study: Donors in the vaccine arm were drawn from COV1001, a multicentre, randomized, double-blind, placebo-controlled phase I-IIa trial testing Ad26.COV2.S in healthy adults. Blinding of investigators to trial group allocation was maintained during experiments and outcome assessment. Ad26.COV2.S was administered intramuscularly at 5 x 10^10 or 1 x 10^11 viral particles, either as a single shot or as two shots given 56 days apart. The TCR-sequenced set comprised roughly 30 samples: approximately 19 Ad26.COV2.S vaccine recipients, 5 placebo recipients and 8 SARS-CoV-2 convalescent individuals. TCRbeta repertoire sequencing served as the tool for gauging how specific and how broad the SARS-CoV-2-reactive T cell receptors were following Ad26.COV2.S vaccination. Trial participants were randomized into five groups of five: low-dose or high-dose Ad26.COV2.S given once or twice, or placebo on both occasions.

Concerning this clone itself: Its antigen remains undetermined. No clone much larger than this one lies a single base away; base qualities are absent. The identical CDR3 is also encoded by other nucleotide sequences in the sample.

Results and caveats for the whole study, not just this receptor: Comparable non-spike TCR breadth was observed between vaccine and placebo recipients, consistent with only spike being contained in the vaccine. Substantial breadth of spike-specific CD8+ and CD4+ T cell responses was reported after vaccination. Comparing responses between vaccine doses or regimens was not something the study was powered to do. According to the authors, total T cell responses may have been underestimated by the TCR breadth and depth analyses. Spike-specific TCR breadth was higher in Ad26.COV2.S recipients than in placebo recipients (P = 0.0014).

TCRbeta CDR3 regions were sequenced with the immunoSEQ Assay. After extraction, genomic DNA underwent amplification by bias-controlled multiplex PCR, followed by high-throughput sequencing. As for the authors' bioinformatics: To quantify the absolute abundance of every unique TCRbeta CDR3 region, sequences were collapsed and filtered. Usable DNA was measured by amplifying reference genes present in all nucleated cells, and TCRbeta template counts were normalized to that usable DNA to estimate T cell fraction. Repertoire TCRs were annotated as SARS-CoV-2-specific when V gene, CDR3 amino acid sequence and J gene were exactly matched to a known reactive TCR set. The reference SARS-CoV-2 TCR set was obtained from MIRA and was filtered for enrichment in COVID-19-positive ImmuneCODE repertoires, whereby public or cross-reactive TCRs were removed. Drawing on the MIRA antigens, annotated TCRs were analysed further at the level of specific ORF or position within ORF. Breadth was defined as annotated unique rearrangements over total unique productive rearrangements; depth was the summed frequency of those rearrangements. Group comparisons of TCR breadth used two-sided Wilcoxon rank-sum tests. This is the immuneACCESS table as TCRdb keeps it, with only in-frame sequences that have V and J called. A part of the clones is gone; compared with another copy, unresolved V genes explain less than half, and the rest is unexplained. That table is the source of V, J and clone size, and D and trimming were worked out from the DNA. The sample yields 440,000 or so clones; 90% were counted once. The leading ten clones occupy around 4.5% of the sample.

Reading from cysteine to phenylalanine, the CDR3 counts 14 amino acids. The sequence is cut down to CDR3 DNA, 42 bases in frame from base 1. In the germline V gene, CDR1 corresponds to KGHDR and CDR2 to SFDVKD. V sheds 0 bases and J sheds 5 bases, leaving 9 bases between their ends. The treatment or condition label here, explained by the study, means: some 20 received Ad26.COV2.S at low or high dose, single or two shots; several received placebo; per-sample allocation not given. For vaccine and placebo recipients, repertoires were sequenced using samples collected on day 63 after the first injection. Cohort 1b enrolled some 25 adults aged 18-55 years at a single site in Boston, USA, between 29 July and 7 August 2020. Ad26.COV2.S consisted of a replication-incompetent adenovirus type 26 vector by which a prefusion-stabilized SARS-CoV-2 spike protein from the original Wuhan strain was expressed.

This receptor was taken from a person between 18 and 59 years old who received the Ad26.COV2.S COVID-19 vaccine or a placebo. Recombination linked TRBV24-1 to TRBJ2-5, with a tentative D gene TRBD2 over 5 matching bases. The starting material was peripheral blood, obtained in a trial of Ad26.COV2.S vaccine versus placebo. The CDR3 in this case is CATSDLAGGETQYF. The bases are TGTGCCACCAGTGATTTGGCAGGCGGGGAGACCCAGTACTTC.